A selection of T cell receptor beta chains follows, all from one sample in a study of CD8+ T cells in alopecia areata. Generated by immunoSEQ multiplex PCR, the TCRdb table keeps only in-frame clones and is missing some. The sample lists about 290,000 clones, 55% to 70% occurring once. The sample in question was CD4+ T cells sorted from blood, obtained at week 24, from a patient treated with tofacitinib. These receptors came from a human donor with alopecia areata. The CDR3 runs from the conserved cysteine through the conserved F or W. D genes are given only for firm matches. Clone size is not always given. Where it is, it says once, few, many or a class for expanded clones.

CDR3nt	CDR3aa	d_gene	abundance	v_gene	j_gene
TGTGCCAGCAGTCCCGGGACAGGGCACTCTGGGGCCAACGTCCTGACTTTC	CASSPGTGHSGANVLTF	TRBD1	NA	TRBV2	TRBJ2-6
TGCGCCAGCAGCTTGTCCAGGGGAGGCTACACCTTC	CASSLSRGGYTF	NA	NA	TRBV5-1	TRBJ1-2
TGTGCCAGCAGTTTTGGACAAGAGACCCAGTACTTC	CASSFGQETQYF	NA	NA	TRBV6-6	TRBJ2-5
TGTGCCAGCAGCGAGAAAGCAGGGGCTAACTATGGCTACACCTTC	CASSEKAGANYGYTF	NA	NA	TRBV9	TRBJ1-2
TGTGCCAGCAGCTTTTACAGTGGCGAAACCTACGAGCAGTACTTC	CASSFYSGETYEQYF	NA	once	TRBV5-6	TRBJ2-7
TGCGCCAGCAGCCAAGATCCGAACTGGAATGAAAAACTGTTTTTT	CASSQDPNWNEKLFF	NA	NA	TRBV4-3	TRBJ1-4
TGTGCCATCAGTGGGGGGGATGAGCAGTTCTTC	CAISGGDEQFF	NA	NA	TRBV10-3	TRBJ2-1
TGTGCCACCAGGAGGGGGACAAACCTAGGGAGCACAGATACGCAGTATTTT	CATRRGTNLGSTDTQYF	NA	few	TRBV15	TRBJ2-3
TGCAGCGTTGCTTTGGGCAGCCCGAACACTGAAGCTTTCTTT	CSVALGSPNTEAFF	NA	few	TRBV29-1	TRBJ1-1
TGTGCCTGGAGTACTAGCGGGTTGCCAGATACGCAGTATTTT	CAWSTSGLPDTQYF	TRBD2	NA	TRBV30	TRBJ2-3
TGTGCCAGCAGTTTCAGGGTACATGAAAAACTGTTTTTT	CASSFRVHEKLFF	NA	NA	TRBV27	TRBJ1-4
TGTGCCAGCACCCCGGGGACGGATAATTCACCCCTCCACTTT	CASTPGTDNSPLHF	NA	NA	TRBV25-1	TRBJ1-6
TGTGCCGGCGGTAGAGGGAGCAATCAGCCCCAGCATTTT	CAGGRGSNQPQHF	NA	few	TRBV2	TRBJ1-5
TGTGCCTGGAGCGAGGCGATCTTCGGACAGGTGAACACTGAAGCTTTCTTT	CAWSEAIFGQVNTEAFF	TRBD1	once	TRBV30	TRBJ1-1
TGTGCCAGCAGCTTTAGAGATACGCAGTATTTT	CASSFRDTQYF	NA	NA	TRBV6-5	TRBJ2-3
TGTGCCAGCAGCGTTGCAGGGATCCAGACCCAGCATTTT	CASSVAGIQTQHF	NA	NA	TRBV9	TRBJ1-5
TGCGCCAGCAGCCAAGATGGGCAGGTGGGGTCACCCCTCCACTTT	CASSQDGQVGSPLHF	NA	many	TRBV4-1	TRBJ1-6
TGCGCCAGCAGCTTGTCTGGGGGCCAGACCACTGAAGCTTTCTTT	CASSLSGGQTTEAFF	NA	NA	TRBV5-1	TRBJ1-1
TGTGCCTGGAGTCCCTGGAACACTGAAGCTTTCTTT	CAWSPWNTEAFF	NA	NA	TRBV30	TRBJ1-1
TGTGCCTGGAGCGTTTCCGAGGGCCGCTACGAGCAGTACTTC	CAWSVSEGRYEQYF	NA	NA	TRBV30	TRBJ2-7
TGCAGCTCCGCCGGGCGAATGAACACTGAAGCTTTCTTT	CSSAGRMNTEAFF	NA	NA	TRBV29-1	TRBJ1-1
TGTGCCAGCAGTCGCCCCCCGGGGGATACGCAGTATTTT	CASSRPPGDTQYF	NA	NA	TRBV27	TRBJ2-3
TGTGCCAGCAGACTCCGGGACAGGGATGGCTATGGCTACACCTTC	CASRLRDRDGYGYTF	TRBD1	NA	TRBV2	TRBJ1-2
TGTGCCAGCAAAACCCGGGACACGTACACAGATACGCAGTATTTT	CASKTRDTYTDTQYF	NA	few	TRBV2	TRBJ2-3
TGTGCCAGCAGCCCCTCGGTCTCGACAAGAACCGGGGAGCTGTTTTTT	CASSPSVSTRTGELFF	NA	NA	TRBV5-4	TRBJ2-2
TGTGCCAGCAGGGCTAGCGGACAAGAGACCCAGTACTTC	CASRASGQETQYF	TRBD2	NA	TRBV27	TRBJ2-5
TGTGCCTGGAGCCCTCGACAGGGGCCCCGGCATTTT	CAWSPRQGPRHF	TRBD1	NA	TRBV30	TRBJ1-5
TGCAGCGTTGATCCACTAGCGGGGGGGCAGAGTGAGCAGTTCTTC	CSVDPLAGGQSEQFF	TRBD2	NA	TRBV29-1	TRBJ2-1
TGTGCCAGCAGCCGAGGGAACACAGGGGGAGAGACCCAGTACTTC	CASSRGNTGGETQYF	TRBD1	NA	TRBV5-4	TRBJ2-5
TGTGCCAGCAGCAACCAGGGACCGGATAATTCACCCCTCCACTTT	CASSNQGPDNSPLHF	NA	NA	TRBV28	TRBJ1-6
TGTGCCAGCAGTTTAAGGCTGAGCACAGATACGCAGTATTTT	CASSLRLSTDTQYF	NA	NA	TRBV27	TRBJ2-3
TGTGCCAGCAGCCCCGCGGGACACAACTATGGCTACACCTTC	CASSPAGHNYGYTF	NA	NA	TRBV27	TRBJ1-2
TGCGCCAGCAGCCGGACAGGGGCGGGCGGGGAGCTGTTTTTT	CASSRTGAGGELFF	TRBD1	NA	TRBV4-1	TRBJ2-2
TGTGCCAGCAGTGAAGGCAGCCATCAGCCCCAGCATTTT	CASSEGSHQPQHF	NA	few	TRBV2	TRBJ1-5
TGCGCCAGCGCGTGGGGGACAGACCTGAGCACAGATACGCAGTATTTT	CASAWGTDLSTDTQYF	TRBD1	NA	TRBV5-1	TRBJ2-3
TGTGCCAGCAGGCCTGGTCGTGGTATAGCGGGGGCCCAAGAGACCCAGTACTTC	CASRPGRGIAGAQETQYF	TRBD2	NA	TRBV7-2	TRBJ2-5
TGTGCCAGCAGTTACCGACAGGATGGGGATTCACCCCTCCACTTT	CASSYRQDGDSPLHF	NA	NA	TRBV6-6	TRBJ1-6
TGTGCCAGCAGTCCGGCTATGGGTCGGGATACGCAGTATTTT	CASSPAMGRDTQYF	NA	NA	TRBV7-2	TRBJ2-3
TGTGCCAGCAGTTTAGAGGGGGGCGGCACTGAAGCTTTCTTT	CASSLEGGGTEAFF	NA	NA	TRBV27	TRBJ1-1
TGTGCCAGCAGCTCTTACGGGGAGACCCAGTACTTC	CASSSYGETQYF	NA	NA	TRBV7-9	TRBJ2-5